This T cell receptor (beta chain) was observed in a study of regulatory T cells in long-lasting Graves disease. V lost 5 bases to trimming and J lost 5 bases, with 17 bases between them. CDR1 is LNHDA, CDR2 SQIVND, per germline (reference sequence). The CDR3 is 15 residues long. Time point of the sample: newly diagnosed GD, antithyroid drugs for less than 3 months. Isolated PBMC RNA provided the starting material for the TCR library. The TCR beta library used iRepertoire HTBI primers with Arm-PCR amplification of CDR3. MiXCR, run by TCRdb on the multiplex PCR reads, gives a single entry per CDR3 protein. The sample comprises about 560,000 distinct CDR3 sequences, 15% to 20% of which are singletons, and approximately 12% rests with the top ten. Separately, the same data were catalogued under a study of T cells in Graves' hyperthyroidism and ophthalmopathy.

The sequence was collected from a man between 18 and 29 years old with Graves disease. Sequencing was performed on peripheral blood mononuclear cells (PBMCs), taken at new diagnosis, from a patient treated with antithyroid drugs. The V and J genes are TRBV19 and TRBJ2-3, with D perhaps TRBD1 or TRBD2 (5 bases each). The CDR3 nucleotides read TGTGCCAGTAGTTCCCGACACGGGGCCTTAGATACGCAGTATTTT. The encoded protein is CASSSRHGALDTQYF.